The 9 T cell receptor beta chains reported below all come from one sample, sequenced in a study of intratumoral heterogeneity in liver cancer. Profiled with immunoSEQ multiplex PCR; TCRdb holds only in-frame clones, not every one. This repertoire shows around 5,400 clones, approximately 71% found once; its top ten account for roughly 20%. The source material was tumor-adjacent normal tissue, sampled before any cancer treatment. Receptor source: a man in his 70s with hepatocellular carcinoma.

This clone counts as large. The chain joins TRBV5-1 to TRBJ1-3; D unresolved. CDR3 length: 13 residues. Germline V gene sequence: CDR1 SGHRS, CDR2 YFSETQ. Deletions cut 1 base from V and 3 bases from J, with 5 bases between. CDR3 coding DNA: TGCGCCAGCAGCTTGTGGAGTGGAAACACCATATATTTT. Its translation is CASSLWSGNTIYF.

This clone was seen a few times. Other DNA sequences of this sample code for an identical CDR3. The V call is TRBV6-5, the J call TRBJ2-3; 11 bases are shared with TRBD2. CDR1 and CDR2 from the germline V gene are MNHEY and SVGAGI. The CDR3 length is 14 residues. V lost 11 bases and J lost 3; bases outside the gene matches: 7. CDR3 DNA: TGTGCCGGGGGTCTAGCGGGGGGAACAGATACGCAGTATTTT. Protein: CAGGLAGGTDTQYF.

Judged by abundance, this clone is medium-sized (0.01 to 0.1%). The chain carries TRBV10-3 and TRBJ2-7, with D unresolved. The length of the CDR3 is 12 residues. Germline CDR1 ENHRY, CDR2 SYGVKD. Deletions cut 3 bases from V and 3 bases from J, with 6 bases between. The CDR3 DNA is TGTGCCATCAGTGACTGGCGCTACGAGCAGTACTTC. It yields the protein CAISDWRYEQYF.

The chain couples TRBV27 to TRBJ2-5; 14 positions match TRBD2. The CDR3 runs to 18 residues. V trimming: 6 bases; J trimming: 1 base; junction bases outside the gene matches: 10. CDR1 is MNHEY and CDR2 is SMNVEV in the germline V gene (reference sequence). CDR3 residues: CASSPRGLAGGRQETQYF. The DNA of the CDR3 is TGTGCCAGCAGCCCACGAGGACTAGCGGGGGGCCGCCAAGAGACCCAGTACTTC.

The genes are TRBV18 and TRBJ1-6; D is uncertain. Trimming took off 0 bases at V and 8 bases at J, with 8 bases between the two ends. CDR1 is KGHSH, CDR2 LQKENI, per germline. The CDR3 has 14 amino acids. The DNA of the CDR3 is TGTGCCAGCTCACCACCTGTAACAGATTCACCCCTCCACTTT. Its protein is CASSPPVTDSPLHF.

In its sample, this clone was seen once. The CDR3 DNA follows: TGTGCCAGCAGTAGCTTGGGACAGGCGCGCTATAGCAATCAGCCCCAGCATTTT. Translated: CASSSLGQARYSNQPQHF. V usage is TRBV27 and J usage is TRBJ1-5; 8 positions match TRBD1. The V gene's germline CDR1 is MNHEY and CDR2 SMNVEV (reference sequence). Unmatched junction bases numbered 12, after V lost 5 bases and J lost 0 bases. This CDR3 is 18 amino acids long.

The chain recombines TRBV19 with TRBJ1-5; TRBD1 aligns across 9 bases. The V and J ends lost 6 bases and 5 bases, in that order; junction bases with no gene match: 14. This CDR3 contains 17 residues. CDR1 is LNHDA, CDR2 SQIVND, per germline (reference sequence). The CDR3 reads CASSFRLGQGGDQPQHF. As DNA, the CDR3 is TGTGCCAGTAGCTTCCGACTGGGACAGGGAGGCGATCAGCCCCAGCATTTT.

The table lists this clone with a count of one. The V call is TRBV6-2 or TRBV6-3, the J call TRBJ2-2, with a weak D call TRBD1 (6 bases). V lost 5 bases, J lost 0 bases, and 19 bases lay in between. The CDR3 runs to 18 residues. Germline V gives CDR1 MNHEY, CDR2 SVGEGT. CDR3 bases: TGTGCCAGCAGTGGGGATCCGTGGGGGCAGCCGAACACCGGGGAGCTGTTTTTT. It yields the protein CASSGDPWGQPNTGELFF.

V and J are TRBV6-5 and TRBJ1-6; TRBD1 matches at 9 bases. V lost 6 bases, J lost 9 bases, and 6 bases stayed unmatched. In germline, CDR1 is MNHEY, CDR2 SVGAGI. This CDR3 contains 14 residues. The CDR3 is CASSTTGGSSPLHF. Written as DNA, the CDR3 is TGTGCCAGCAGCACAACAGGGGGCAGTTCACCCCTCCACTTT.